The clone carrying this T cell receptor beta chain came up a few times. Its target is unknown. The sample originates from a study of cytomegalovirus exposure and HLA in healthy donors. The germline gives CDR1 SGHRS, CDR2 YFSETQ. The CDR3 is made up of 12 amino acids. The V end lost 3 bases, the J end lost 8 bases, and 9 bases lay between the germline ends. It was with 60 Vbeta and 13 Jbeta primers that the PCR ran. Sequencing was performed with immunoSEQ multiplex PCR; in TCRdb, only in-frame clones are kept and a portion is missing. The sample consists of approximately 22,000 clones, about 78% of them appearing once. General study findings and limits: Most CMV-associated TCR beta chains appeared HLA-restricted in a later analysis. It was assumed in the presence/absence analyses that sequencing depth was roughly uniform across donors.

This clonotype was sampled from a man in his fifties or sixties in good health and CMV-seronegative. Material for sequencing was PBMCs. J is TRBJ1-3 and V is TRBV5-1; D is unclear. The CDR3 region is CASSSSLDTIYF. Written as DNA, the CDR3 is TGCGCCAGCAGCTCTTCACTGGACACCATATATTTT.